This entry lists 5 T cell receptor beta chains sequenced from one sample in a study of T cell changes during pregnancy in multiple sclerosis. Sequencing was performed with immunoSEQ multiplex PCR; in TCRdb, only in-frame clones are kept and a portion is missing. In the table there are around 34,000 clones, 90% of which are singletons. Sequencing used CD8+ T cells from peripheral blood mononuclear cells, obtained before pregnancy. These receptors all stem from a female donor with multiple sclerosis, enrolled in a pregnancy study.

The chain is built from TRBV6-5 and TRBJ1-2, with 9 positions matching TRBD1. Germline V gives CDR1 MNHEY, CDR2 SVGAGI. V was clipped by 5 bases and J by 8 bases; unmatched bases: 9. This CDR3 is built from 14 residues. The CDR3 DNA reads TGTGCCAGCAGTACCGGGACAGGGAGTCGGGGCTACACCTTC. Residues: CASSTGTGSRGYTF.

The chain carries TRBV25-1 and TRBJ1-2, with D tentatively TRBD1 (5 bases). V lost 4 bases and J lost 6, with 21 bases in between. The CDR3 totals 16 residues. Per germline, CDR1 MGHDK and CDR2 SYGVNS. The DNA of the CDR3 is TGTGCCAGCAGTGCACGGGCGGGGGTGCCTTTAGATGGCTACACCTTC. It is translated as CASSARAGVPLDGYTF.

The chain carries TRBV12-5 and TRBJ1-2; maybe TRBD1 (6 bases). There are 18 residues in the CDR3. V shed 1 base and J shed 3 bases, with 21 bases lying between them. CDR1 is LGHNT, CDR2 FRNRAP, per germline. DNA for the CDR3: TGTGCTAGTGGTTTGGACCCCAGGGGCGCCTCGCTCGACTATGGCTACACCTTC. Translated: CASGLDPRGASLDYGYTF.

The chain employs TRBV28 and TRBJ2-7, with D possibly being TRBD1 (6 bases). V dropped 6 bases and J dropped 8 bases, with 17 bases sitting between them. The CDR3 covers 13 residues. CDR1 is MDHEN and CDR2 is SYDVKM in the germline V gene. In DNA, the CDR3 is TGTGCCAGCAGGAAGACAGGCATCCTTCAGCAGTACTTC. Translating gives CASRKTGILQQYF. The variable domain in full, with the rest retrieved from reference TRBV28 and TRBJ2-7, is DVKVTQSSRYLVKRTGEKVFLECVQDMDHENMFWYRQDPGLGLRLIYFSYDVKMKEKGDIPEGYSVSREKKERFSLILESASTNQTSMYLCASRKTGILQQYFGPGTRLTVT.

The gene calls are TRBV6-1 and TRBJ1-1; the D is unclear. Germline loops: CDR1 MNHNS, CDR2 SASEGT. The V and J ends lost 7 bases and 0 bases respectively, with 15 bases between them. The CDR3 spans 15 residues. In nucleotides, the CDR3 is TGTGCCAGCACTAATTACTACCCCATGAACACTGAAGCTTTCTTT. This gives the protein CASTNYYPMNTEAFF.